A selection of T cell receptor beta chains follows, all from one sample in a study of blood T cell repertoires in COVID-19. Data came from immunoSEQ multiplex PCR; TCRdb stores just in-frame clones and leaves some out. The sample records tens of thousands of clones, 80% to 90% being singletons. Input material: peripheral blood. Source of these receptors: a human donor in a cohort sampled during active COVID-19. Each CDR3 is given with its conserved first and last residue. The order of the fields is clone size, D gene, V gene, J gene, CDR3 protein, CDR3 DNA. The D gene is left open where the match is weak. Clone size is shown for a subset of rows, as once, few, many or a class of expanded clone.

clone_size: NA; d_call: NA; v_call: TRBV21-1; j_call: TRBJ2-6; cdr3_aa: CASSKEEHRAAGANVLTF; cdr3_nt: TGTGCCAGCAGCAAAGAGGAACACAGGGCGGCTGGGGCCAACGTCCTGACTTTC
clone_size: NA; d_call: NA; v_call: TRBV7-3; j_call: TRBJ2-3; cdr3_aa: CASSPSGRDTQYF; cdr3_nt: TGTGCCAGCAGCCCCTCAGGTCGGGATACGCAGTATTTT
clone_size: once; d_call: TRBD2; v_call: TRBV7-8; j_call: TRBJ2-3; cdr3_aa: CASSLALAGESTDTQYF; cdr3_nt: TGTGCCAGCAGCTTAGCTCTAGCGGGGGAAAGCACAGATACGCAGTATTTT
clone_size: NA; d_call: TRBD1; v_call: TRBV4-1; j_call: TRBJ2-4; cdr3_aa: CASSHSYRQGSIQYF; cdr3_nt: TGCGCCAGCAGCCACAGTTATAGACAGGGATCCATTCAGTACTTC
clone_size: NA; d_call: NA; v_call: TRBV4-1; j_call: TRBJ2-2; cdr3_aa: CASSQAGSNTGELFF; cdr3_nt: TGCGCCAGCAGCCAAGCAGGATCGAACACCGGGGAGCTGTTTTTT
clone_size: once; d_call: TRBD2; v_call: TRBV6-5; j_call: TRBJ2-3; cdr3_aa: CASSYKTSGTDTQYF; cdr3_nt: TGTGCCAGCAGTTACAAGACTAGCGGCACAGATACGCAGTATTTT
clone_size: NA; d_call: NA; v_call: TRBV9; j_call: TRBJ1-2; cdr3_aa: CASSVGGNSNYGYTF; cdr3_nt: TGTGCCAGCAGCGTGGGAGGGAACTCAAACTATGGCTACACCTTC
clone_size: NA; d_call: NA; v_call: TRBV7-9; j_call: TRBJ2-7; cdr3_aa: CASTAAGGYEEQYF; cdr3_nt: TGTGCCAGCACCGCAGCGGGTGGGTACGAGGAGCAGTACTTC
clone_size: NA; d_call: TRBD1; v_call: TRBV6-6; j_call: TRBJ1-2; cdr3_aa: CASSDRDYGYTF; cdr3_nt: TGTGCCAGCAGTGACAGGGACTATGGCTACACCTTC
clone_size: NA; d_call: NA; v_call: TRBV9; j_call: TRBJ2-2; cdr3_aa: CASSGVKYYGELFF; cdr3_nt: TGTGCCAGCAGCGGAGTCAAGTATTACGGGGAGCTGTTTTTT
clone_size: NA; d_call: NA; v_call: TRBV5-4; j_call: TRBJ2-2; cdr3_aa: CASSFESGYTGELFF; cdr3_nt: TGTGCCAGCAGCTTTGAATCAGGGTACACCGGGGAGCTGTTTTTT
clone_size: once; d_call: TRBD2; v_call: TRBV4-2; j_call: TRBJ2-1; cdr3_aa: CASANGLAGPSSYNEQFF; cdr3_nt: TGTGCCAGCGCGAACGGACTAGCTGGGCCGAGCTCCTACAATGAGCAGTTCTTC
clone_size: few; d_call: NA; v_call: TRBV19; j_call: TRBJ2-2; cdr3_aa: CASSMYRVGTGELFF; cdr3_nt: TGTGCCAGTAGTATGTACAGGGTAGGGACCGGGGAGCTGTTTTTT
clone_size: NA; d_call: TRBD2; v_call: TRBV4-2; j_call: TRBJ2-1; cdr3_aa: CASSQDSISSGSPSSSYNEQFF; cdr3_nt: TGTGCCAGCAGCCAGGACTCAATTTCTAGCGGGAGCCCGTCGAGCTCCTACAATGAGCAGTTCTTC
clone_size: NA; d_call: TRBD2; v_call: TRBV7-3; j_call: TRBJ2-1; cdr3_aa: CASSPSLPLAGVLNEQFF; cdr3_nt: TGTGCCAGCAGCCCGTCCCTCCCCCTAGCGGGGGTTCTCAATGAGCAGTTCTTC
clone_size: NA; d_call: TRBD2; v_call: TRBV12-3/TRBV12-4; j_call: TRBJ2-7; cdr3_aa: CASKRDYSYEQYF; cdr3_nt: TGTGCCAGCAAACGGGACTACTCCTACGAGCAGTACTTC
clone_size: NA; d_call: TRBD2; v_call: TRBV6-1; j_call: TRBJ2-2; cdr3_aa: CASSELELAAGELFF; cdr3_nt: TGTGCCAGCAGTGAACTGGAGCTAGCGGCCGGGGAGCTGTTTTTT
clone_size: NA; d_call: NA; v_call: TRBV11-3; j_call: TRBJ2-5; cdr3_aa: CASSLGLQTRDYGETQYF; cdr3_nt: TGTGCCAGCAGCTTAGGGCTGCAGACTCGGGATTATGGAGAGACCCAGTACTTC
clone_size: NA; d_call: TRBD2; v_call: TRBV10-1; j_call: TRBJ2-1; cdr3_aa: CAPLKGGKYNEQFF; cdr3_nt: TGCGCCCCCCTGAAGGGAGGGAAATACAATGAGCAGTTCTTC
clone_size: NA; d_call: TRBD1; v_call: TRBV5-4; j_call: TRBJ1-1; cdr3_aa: CASSADVQGMGTEAFF; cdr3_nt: TGTGCCAGCAGCGCGGACGTACAGGGGATGGGCACTGAAGCTTTCTTT
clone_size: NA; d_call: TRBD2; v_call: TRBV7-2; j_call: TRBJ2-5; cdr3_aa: CASSPRTSGVGETQYF; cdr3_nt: TGTGCCAGCAGCCCGCGGACTAGCGGGGTTGGGGAGACCCAGTACTTC
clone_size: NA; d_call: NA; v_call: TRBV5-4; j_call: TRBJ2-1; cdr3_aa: CASSLAPLNEQFF; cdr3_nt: TGTGCCAGCAGCTTGGCCCCTCTCAATGAGCAGTTCTTC
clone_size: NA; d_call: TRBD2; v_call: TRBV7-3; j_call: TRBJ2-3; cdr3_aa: CASSPTSVTDAQYF; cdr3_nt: TGTGCCAGCAGCCCGACTAGCGTCACAGATGCGCAGTATTTT
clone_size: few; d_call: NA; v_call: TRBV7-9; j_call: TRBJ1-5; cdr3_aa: CASSLGGGFDQPQHF; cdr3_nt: TGTGCCAGCAGCTTAGGCGGCGGATTCGATCAGCCCCAGCATTTT
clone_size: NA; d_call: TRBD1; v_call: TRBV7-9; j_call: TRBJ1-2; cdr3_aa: CASSIQGSDGYTF; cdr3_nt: TGTGCCAGCAGCATACAGGGGTCGGATGGCTACACCTTC
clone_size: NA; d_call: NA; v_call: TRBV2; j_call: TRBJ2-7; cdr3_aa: CASSDPRYEQYF; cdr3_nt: TGTGCCAGCAGTGACCCCAGGTACGAGCAGTACTTC
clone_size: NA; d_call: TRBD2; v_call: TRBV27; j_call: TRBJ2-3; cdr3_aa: CASSFRTSGSGTQYF; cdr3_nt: TGTGCCAGCAGCTTTCGGACTAGCGGGAGTGGTACGCAGTATTTT
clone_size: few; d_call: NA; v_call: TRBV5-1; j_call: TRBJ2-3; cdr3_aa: CASRTASTDTQYF; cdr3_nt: TGCGCCAGCAGGACAGCTAGCACAGATACGCAGTATTTT
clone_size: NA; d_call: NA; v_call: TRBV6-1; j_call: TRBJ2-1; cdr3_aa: CASSEWREQFF; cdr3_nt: TGTGCCAGCAGTGAGTGGAGAGAGCAGTTCTTC
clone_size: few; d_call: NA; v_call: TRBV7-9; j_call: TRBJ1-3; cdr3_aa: CASSPPIGGSGNTIYF; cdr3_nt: TGTGCCAGCAGCCCCCCAATCGGGGGCTCTGGAAACACCATATATTTT
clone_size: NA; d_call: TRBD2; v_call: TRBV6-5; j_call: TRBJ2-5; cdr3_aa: CASSYRPSGFQETQYF; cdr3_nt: TGTGCCAGCAGTTACAGGCCTAGCGGCTTCCAAGAGACCCAGTACTTC
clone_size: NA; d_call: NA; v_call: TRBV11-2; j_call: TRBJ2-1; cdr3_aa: CASSFETGKYNEQFF; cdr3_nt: TGTGCCAGCAGCTTTGAGACAGGAAAATACAATGAGCAGTTCTTC
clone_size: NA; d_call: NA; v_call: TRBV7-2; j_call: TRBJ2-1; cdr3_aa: CASSLNRQVYNEQFF; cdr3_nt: TGTGCCAGCAGCTTAAATCGGCAGGTTTACAATGAGCAGTTCTTC
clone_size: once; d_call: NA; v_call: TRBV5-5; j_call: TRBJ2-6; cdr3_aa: CASSLAAGTGANVLTF; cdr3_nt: TGTGCCAGCAGCTTGGCGGCGGGTACCGGGGCCAACGTCCTGACTTTC
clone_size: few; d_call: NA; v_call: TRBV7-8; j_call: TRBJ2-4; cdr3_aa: CASSNGRGLAKNIQYF; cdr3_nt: TGTGCCAGCAGCAACGGACGGGGACTAGCCAAAAACATTCAGTACTTC
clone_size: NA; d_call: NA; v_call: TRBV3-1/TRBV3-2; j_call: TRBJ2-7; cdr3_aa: CASSPSRGEQYF; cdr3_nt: TGTGCCAGCTCTCCGAGCCGGGGCGAGCAGTACTTC
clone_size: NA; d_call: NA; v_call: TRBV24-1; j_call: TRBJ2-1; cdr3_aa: CATSDRRGKNEQFF; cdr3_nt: TGTGCCACCAGTGATAGGCGGGGCAAGAATGAGCAGTTCTTC
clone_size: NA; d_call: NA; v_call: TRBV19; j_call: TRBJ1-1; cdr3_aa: CASSIQIGAGTEAFF; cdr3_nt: TGTGCCAGTAGTATCCAAATCGGCGCGGGAACTGAAGCTTTCTTT
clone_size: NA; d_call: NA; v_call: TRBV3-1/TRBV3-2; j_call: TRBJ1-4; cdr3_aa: CASRRTEGGLFF; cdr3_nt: TGTGCCAGCAGACGGACTGAGGGCGGACTGTTTTTT
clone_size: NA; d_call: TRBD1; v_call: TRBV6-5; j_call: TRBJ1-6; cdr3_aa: CASRQGAIPSPLHF; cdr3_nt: TGTGCCAGCAGGCAGGGGGCCATCCCTTCACCCCTCCACTTT
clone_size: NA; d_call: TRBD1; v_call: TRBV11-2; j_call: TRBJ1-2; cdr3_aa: CASSPARTGKGYTF; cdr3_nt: TGTGCCAGCAGCCCCGCCCGGACAGGGAAAGGCTACACCTTC
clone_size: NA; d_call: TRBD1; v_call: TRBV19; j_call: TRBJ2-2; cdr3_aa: CASSILTGTGELFF; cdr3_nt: TGTGCCAGTAGTATTTTGACAGGGACCGGGGAGCTGTTTTTT
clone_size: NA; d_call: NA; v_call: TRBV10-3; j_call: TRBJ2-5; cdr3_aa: CASRGGQETQYF; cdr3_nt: TGTGCCAGCAGGGGGGGTCAAGAGACCCAGTACTTC
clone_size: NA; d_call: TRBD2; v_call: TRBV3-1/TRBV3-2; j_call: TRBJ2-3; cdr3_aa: CASSRTSGATGTDTQYF; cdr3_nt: TGTGCCAGCAGCCGAACTAGCGGGGCCACGGGGACAGATACGCAGTATTTT
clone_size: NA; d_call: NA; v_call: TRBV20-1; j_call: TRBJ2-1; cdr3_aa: CSAPGFREQFF; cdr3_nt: TGCAGTGCCCCAGGTTTCCGGGAGCAGTTCTTC
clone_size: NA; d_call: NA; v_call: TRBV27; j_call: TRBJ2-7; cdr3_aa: CASSPQGYEQYF; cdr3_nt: TGTGCCAGCAGCCCACAGGGCTACGAGCAGTACTTC
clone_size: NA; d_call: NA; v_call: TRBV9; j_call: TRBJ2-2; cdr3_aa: CASSVAVRTANTGELFF; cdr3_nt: TGTGCCAGCAGCGTAGCGGTCAGGACAGCCAACACCGGGGAGCTGTTTTTT
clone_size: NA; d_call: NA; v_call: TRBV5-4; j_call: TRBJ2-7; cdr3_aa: CASSPYARGPYEQYF; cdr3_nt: TGTGCCAGCAGCCCGTACGCCAGGGGCCCCTACGAGCAGTACTTC
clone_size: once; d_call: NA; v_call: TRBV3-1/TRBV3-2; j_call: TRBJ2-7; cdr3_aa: CASSRMVRRDYEQYF; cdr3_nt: TGTGCCAGCAGCCGCATGGTGAGGCGGGACTACGAGCAGTACTTC
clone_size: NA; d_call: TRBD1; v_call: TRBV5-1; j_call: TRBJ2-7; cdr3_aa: CASSLSGQGFAEQYF; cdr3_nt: TGCGCCAGCAGCTTATCGGGACAGGGCTTTGCCGAGCAGTACTTC
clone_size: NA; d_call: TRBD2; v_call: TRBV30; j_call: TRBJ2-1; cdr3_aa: CAWSSGIVHEQFF; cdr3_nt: TGTGCCTGGAGTAGCGGGATAGTGCATGAGCAGTTCTTC
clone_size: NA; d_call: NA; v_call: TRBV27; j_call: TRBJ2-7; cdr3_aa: CATSSGPEQYF; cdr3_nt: TGTGCCACCTCTTCTGGCCCTGAGCAGTACTTC
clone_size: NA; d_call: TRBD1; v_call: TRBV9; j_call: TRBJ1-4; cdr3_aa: CASSPGQGANEKLFF; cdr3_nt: TGTGCCAGCAGCCCGGGACAGGGGGCTAATGAAAAACTGTTTTTT
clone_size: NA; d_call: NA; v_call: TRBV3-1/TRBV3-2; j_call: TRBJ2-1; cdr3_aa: CASSQRGMRGNEQFF; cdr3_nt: TGTGCCAGCAGCCAGCGCGGGATGAGGGGCAATGAGCAGTTCTTC
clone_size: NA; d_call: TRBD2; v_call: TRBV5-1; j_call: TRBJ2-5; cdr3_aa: CASSSLAGEAETQYF; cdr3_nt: TGCGCCAGCAGCTCCCTAGCGGGAGAGGCGGAGACCCAGTACTTC